This TCR beta chain was documented in a study of T cell responses to AZD1222 COVID-19 vaccine. Study-level findings and limits: The study reported that nearly half of spike-specific TCRs target unmutated variant regions. The span of vaccine-associated CD4 TCRs extended across spike, with dominance at 160-218 and 743-854.

Comment on this clone: Its antigen remains unknown.

Here immunoSEQ multiplex PCR was the method, and the copy in TCRdb shows in-frame clones only, minus some. The sample contains 86,000 or so clones, about 86% of which appear only once. Deletions cut 0 bases from V and 3 bases from J, with 18 bases between. The germline V gene has CDR1 LNHDA and CDR2 SQIVND (reference sequence). The length of the CDR3 is 17 residues. The specimen was peripheral blood, collected 28 days after the second AZD1222 dose. The source is an adult who received the AZD1222 COVID-19 vaccine. The chain has TRBV19 and TRBJ2-7; D assignment may be TRBD1 or TRBD2 (6 bases each). The CDR3 loop reads CASSIEGGIGGLYEQYF. CDR3 bases: TGTGCCAGTAGTATAGAGGGGGGTATCGGGGGCCTCTACGAGCAGTACTTC.